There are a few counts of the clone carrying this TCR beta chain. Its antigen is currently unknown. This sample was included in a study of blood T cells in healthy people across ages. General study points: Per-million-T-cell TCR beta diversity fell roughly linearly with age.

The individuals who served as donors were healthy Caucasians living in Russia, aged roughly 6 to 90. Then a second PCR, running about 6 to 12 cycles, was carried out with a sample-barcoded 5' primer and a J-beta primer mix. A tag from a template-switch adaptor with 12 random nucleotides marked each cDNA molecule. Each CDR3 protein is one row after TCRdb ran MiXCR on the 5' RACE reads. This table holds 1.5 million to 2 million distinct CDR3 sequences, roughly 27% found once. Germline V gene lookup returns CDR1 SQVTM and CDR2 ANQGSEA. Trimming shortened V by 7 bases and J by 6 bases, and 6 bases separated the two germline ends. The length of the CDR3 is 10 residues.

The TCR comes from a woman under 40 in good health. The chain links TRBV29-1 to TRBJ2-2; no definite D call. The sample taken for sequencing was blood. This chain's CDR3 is CSAQSGELFF. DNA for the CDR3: TGCAGCGCCCAATCCGGGGAGCTGTTTTTT.